The T cell receptor beta chain under discussion was sequenced for a study of blood T cell repertoires in COVID-19. Turning to the study itself: Italy, Spain and the United States were the sources of the convalescent and acute COVID-19 samples. PBMCs, B-cell-depleted T cells, or T cells provided the cDNA or gDNA that made up the material.

How the authors handled the data: Estimates of nucleated cell counts were drawn from the amplification of reference gene primers. The repertoire was sequenced with immunoSEQ multiplex PCR; TCRdb's copy has only in-frame clones and lacks some. Clone size and V and J calls were adopted from that table, with D and trimming inferred from the DNA. Seen here are roughly 170,000 clones, 88% observed once, and the top ten hold more than 25%. This receptor was taken from a man between 60 and 75 years old with acute or convalescent COVID-19. Source material: peripheral blood.

CDR3 protein: CASSPRQGATNEKLFF. The CDR3 DNA sequence: TGTGCCAGCTCACCTAGACAGGGAGCAACTAATGAAAAACTGTTTTTT. The chain joins TRBV18 to TRBJ1-4; 7 nucleotides agree with TRBD1. Losses at the gene ends were 3 bases for V and 0 bases for J; bases not matched to a gene: 4. This CDR3 has 16 residues. The germline V gene encodes CDR1 KGHSH and CDR2 LQKENI.